The 32 T cell receptor beta chains below all came from one sample that was sequenced in a study of cytomegalovirus exposure and HLA in healthy donors. PCR was performed using 60 Vbeta and 13 Jbeta primers. The protocol was immunoSEQ multiplex PCR, while the TCRdb copy is restricted to in-frame clones and leaves out a portion. In the table there are about 130,000 clones, more than 70% of which are singletons. The sample consisted of PBMCs. These receptors were taken from a human donor in good health.

The gene calls are TRBV5-8 and TRBJ2-7, with a weak D call TRBD1 (6 bases). The germline gives CDR1 SGHTS, CDR2 YDEGEE. This CDR3 has 14 amino acids. With 4 bases removed from V and 4 bases from J, the gap between germline ends came to 15 bases. This CDR3 is CASSHTGHQYEQYF. As DNA, the CDR3 is TGTGCCAGCAGCCACACGGGACACCAATACGAGCAGTACTTC.

The rearrangement joins TRBV10-2 to TRBJ2-7; D not resolved. Germline V gives CDR1 WSHSY, CDR2 SAAADI. The CDR3 has 15 residues. Between the trimmed V and J ends, which lost 3 bases and 0 bases, there was a span of 12 bases. Here the CDR3 reads CASSDHESSSYEQYF. CDR3 coding DNA: TGCGCCAGCAGTGATCACGAGTCAAGCTCCTACGAGCAGTACTTC.

V and J are TRBV5-1 and TRBJ1-1, with D maybe TRBD1 (6 bases). The CDR3 spans 15 residues. Germline CDR1 is SGHRS and CDR2 is YFSETQ. V was clipped by 2 bases and J by 0 bases, with 11 bases between them. The CDR3 loop reads CASSFGQKLNTEAFF. The CDR3 region has the DNA TGCGCCAGCAGCTTCGGACAGAAATTGAACACTGAAGCTTTCTTT.

This clone was seen more than once but under ten times. This chain links TRBV20-1 with TRBJ1-2, with TRBD1 as a possible D gene (6 bases). V shed 6 bases and J shed 12 bases, with 8 bases lying between them. The CDR3 is 8 residues long. Per germline, CDR1 DFQATT and CDR2 SNEGSKA (reference sequence). CDR3 nucleotides: TGCAGTGCCAGGGGCAACACCTTC. Protein sequence: CSARGNTF.

DNA for the CDR3: TGTGCCAGCAGCACCCGGCTCCACAGGGACTATAATTCACCCCTCCACTTT. This codes for CASSTRLHRDYNSPLHF. The chain joins TRBV5-6 to TRBJ1-6; D is possibly TRBD1 (6 bases). CDR3 length equals 17 residues. Germline loops: CDR1 SGHDT, CDR2 YYEEEE. Trimming pared 4 bases from V and 3 bases from J, leaving 17 bases between.

The chain recombines TRBV5-4 with TRBJ1-2, with 9 bases fitting TRBD1. Germline V lookup: CDR1 SGHNT, CDR2 YYREEE (reference sequence). The CDR3 consists of 16 residues. J gave up 8 bases and V 6 bases, and 17 bases lay outside the gene matches. CDR3: CASTLTPGQGRGGYTF. As DNA, the CDR3 is TGTGCCAGCACCCTGACCCCGGGACAGGGACGGGGGGGCTACACCTTC.

The V call is TRBV6-1, the J call TRBJ1-1; TRBD1 agrees at 8 bases. This CDR3 is built from 17 residues. J gave up 7 bases and V 1 base, and 14 bases lay outside the gene matches. CDR1 and CDR2 from the germline V gene are MNHNS and SASEGT. The CDR3, as DNA: TGTGCCAGCAGTGAAGTTCTGGGGGGCAGGGGGCTTGGTGAAGCTTTCTTT. Protein product: CASSEVLGGRGLGEAFF.

The rearrangement uses TRBV11-3 and TRBJ2-1; 7 nucleotides align to TRBD1. This CDR3 contains 14 residues. Germline V lookup: CDR1 SGHNT, CDR2 YENEEA. V dropped 3 bases and J dropped 2; count of bases not matched to a gene: 1. CDR3 sequence: CASSFTGAYNEQFF. The CDR3 DNA reads TGTGCCAGCAGCTTTACAGGGGCCTACAATGAGCAGTTCTTC.

The V and J genes are TRBV19 and TRBJ2-2; TRBD1 aligns across 7 bases. The V gene's germline CDR1 is LNHDA and CDR2 SQIVND (reference sequence). This CDR3 contains 14 residues. The trim removed 9 bases at V and 4 bases at J, leaving 8 bases unmatched. The CDR3 spells CASGLAGGTGELFF. The DNA of the CDR3 is TGTGCCAGCGGGCTGGCAGGGGGCACCGGGGAGCTGTTTTTT.

V usage is TRBV9 and J usage is TRBJ1-2; D not resolved. The V gene's germline CDR1 is SGDLS and CDR2 YYNGEE. CDR3 size: 13 residues. V lost 4 bases, J lost 8 bases, and 15 bases lay in between. The CDR3 protein is CASSLSTAEGYTF. CDR3 sequence (DNA): TGTGCCAGCAGCCTTTCGACGGCGGAAGGCTACACCTTC.

The J gene is TRBJ1-2, the V gene TRBV10-1; no clear D gene. CDR1 is WNHNN and CDR2 is SYGVQD in the germline V gene (reference sequence). Trimming took 2 bases from V and 2 from J, leaving 15 bases between them. The CDR3 is 16 residues long. The CDR3 nucleotides read TGCGCCAGCAGTGAGAGGGCCTTGGGAGGGAACTATGGCTACACCTTC. It encodes CASSERALGGNYGYTF.

The rearrangement uses TRBV7-3 and TRBJ2-3; possible D gene TRBD2, 6 bases. Germline V CDR1 and CDR2: SGHTA, FQGTGA. Trimming pared 1 base from V and 0 bases from J, leaving 8 bases between. This CDR3 spans 15 amino acids. This CDR3 reads CASSLSAGSTDTQYF. CDR3 nucleotide sequence: TGTGCCAGCAGCTTAAGTGCGGGGAGCACAGATACGCAGTATTTT. Complete variable domain (other parts from reference TRBV7-3 and TRBJ2-3): GAGVSQTPSNKVTEKGKYVELRCDPISGHTALYWYRQSLGQGPEFLIYFQGTGAADDSGLPNDRFFAVRPEGSVSTLKIQRTERGDSAVYLCASSLSAGSTDTQYFGPGTRLTVL.

This clone is a singleton in its sample. The chain links TRBV6-4 to TRBJ2-3; 13 bases match TRBD2. Germline assignment: CDR1 MRHNA and CDR2 SNTAGT. The CDR3 loop spans 15 amino acids. The trim removed 4 bases at V and 4 bases at J, leaving 2 bases unmatched. CDR3: CASSAGTSGADTQYF. The CDR3 DNA is TGTGCCAGCAGTGCCGGGACTAGCGGGGCAGATACGCAGTATTTT.

This chain links TRBV30 with TRBJ2-3; 8 positions match TRBD2. Per germline, CDR1 GTSNPN and CDR2 SVGIG (reference sequence). The CDR3 sequence is 18 residues long. Germline trimming cut 0 bases from V and 1 base from J; bases unmatched to any gene: 12. CDR3 coding DNA: TGTGCCTGGAGTGTACCAATAGAGGCGCGGGGGGGCACAGATACGCAGTATTTT. Translated, it gives CAWSVPIEARGGTDTQYF.

The chain recombines TRBV4-1 with TRBJ2-3; 16 nucleotides agree with TRBD2. The CDR3 covers 18 residues. V trimming: 4 bases; J trimming: 0 bases; junction bases outside the gene matches: 4. Germline V lookup: CDR1 MGHRA, CDR2 YSYEKL. The CDR3 DNA reads as TGCGCCAGCAGCCGGGGGACTAGCGGGGGGGTGAGCACAGATACGCAGTATTTT. Protein product: CASSRGTSGGVSTDTQYF.

CDR3 in amino acids: CSVDRGGAYNEQFF. The CDR3 nucleotides read TGCAGCGTTGACCGCGGGGGGGCCTACAATGAGCAGTTCTTC. V and J are TRBV29-1 and TRBJ2-1, with 9 positions matching TRBD2. The CDR3 is 14 amino acids. Germline loops: CDR1 SQVTM, CDR2 ANQGSEA. The trim removed 3 bases at V and 2 bases at J, leaving 2 bases unmatched.

In DNA, the CDR3 is TGCGCCAGCAGCTTGGCCGCGGGGGGTTTCTCCGGGGAGCTGTTTTTT. Translating gives CASSLAAGGFSGELFF. The rearrangement uses TRBV5-1 and TRBJ2-2, with 8 bases aligning to TRBD2. Germline assignment: CDR1 SGHRS and CDR2 YFSETQ. This CDR3 contains 16 residues. V lost 0 bases and J lost 6; bases outside the gene matches: 7.

The chain carries TRBV13 and TRBJ2-1, with 10 bases lining up with TRBD1. Germline CDR1 and CDR2: PRHDT and FYEKMQ (reference sequence). J gave up 6 bases and V 7 bases, and 9 bases lay outside the gene matches. The CDR3 contains 15 residues. CDR3 bases: TGTGCCAGCACTGTGGGGACAGGGGTTCCCAATGAGCAGTTCTTC. Translated: CASTVGTGVPNEQFF.

This sequence joins TRBV29-1 and TRBJ1-4; TRBD1 matches at 7 bases. There are 13 residues in the CDR3. The ends lost 7 bases at V and 8 bases at J; junction bases unmatched: 10. Per germline, CDR1 SQVTM and CDR2 ANQGSEA. The DNA for the CDR3 is TGCAGCGCCAGACAGGGACTTTACGAAAAACTGTTTTTT. Its protein is CSARQGLYEKLFF. Full variable domain (remainder filled in from reference TRBV29-1 and TRBJ1-4): SAVISQKPSRDICQRGTSLTIQCQVDSQVTMMFWYRQQPGQSLTLIATANQGSEATYESGFVIDKFPISRPNLTFSTLTVSNMSPEDSSIYLCSARQGLYEKLFFGSGTQLSVL.

This chain uses TRBV21-1 with TRBJ1-5. TRBV21-1 is a documented pseudogene. The CDR3 is 15 amino acids. In DNA form, the CDR3 reads TGTGCCAGCGGAGCAGAGCTTTATAGCAATCAGCCCCAGCATTTT. The encoded protein is CASGAELYSNQPQHF.

This clone was observed a handful of times. This rearrangement joins TRBV7-3 to TRBJ1-1; no definite D call. This CDR3 contains 13 residues. Per germline, CDR1 SGHTA and CDR2 FQGTGA. The V gene lost 4 bases and the J gene lost 2 bases, with 8 bases spanning the gap. In DNA, the CDR3 is TGTGCCAGCAGCTCGACGGGTAACACTGAAGCTTTCTTT. Its protein product is CASSSTGNTEAFF.

V gene TRBV10-1 combines with J gene TRBJ2-3; maybe TRBD2 (7 bases). Between the trimmed V and J ends, which lost 3 bases and 2 bases, there was a span of 9 bases. CDR1 WNHNN and CDR2 SYGVQD come from the germline V gene (reference sequence). CDR3 length: 14 amino acids. The CDR3 protein is CASSDRGATDTQYF. The CDR3 DNA sequence: TGCGCCAGCAGTGATCGGGGGGCCACAGATACGCAGTATTTT.

The chain combines TRBV5-1 with TRBJ2-1; TRBD1 matches 7 bases. V trimming: 2 bases; J trimming: 5 bases; junction bases outside the gene matches: 7. This CDR3 has 15 residues. Germline values: CDR1 SGHRS, CDR2 YFSETQ. The CDR3 coding sequence is TGCGCCAGCAGCTTCGAACAGGGGTCCCACAATGAGCAGTTCTTC. Translating it yields CASSFEQGSHNEQFF.

The chain joins TRBV7-9 to TRBJ1-6, with 9 bases aligning to TRBD1. Germline CDR1 and CDR2: SEHNR and FQNEAQ (reference sequence). V lost 4 bases, J lost 13 bases, and 14 bases stayed unmatched. There are 16 residues in the CDR3. CDR3 bases: TGTGCCAGCAGCTATTACGGTCGGGACAGGGATAACCCCCTCCACTTT. It is translated as CASSYYGRDRDNPLHF.

This clone was picked up a small number of times. This chain joins TRBV5-1 and TRBJ1-1, with D tentatively TRBD1 (5 bases). Deletions cut 4 bases from V and 5 bases from J, with 15 bases between. CDR3 length: 14 amino acids. From germline, CDR1 is SGHRS and CDR2 YFSETQ. The CDR3 spells CASSLMGEGTEAFF. DNA for the CDR3: TGCGCCAGCAGCCTGATGGGGGAGGGTACTGAAGCTTTCTTT.

The genes are TRBV6-1 and TRBJ2-1; unclear D gene. CDR3 size: 16 residues. V shed 2 bases and J shed 8 bases, with 19 bases lying between them. Germline V gene lookup returns CDR1 MNHNS and CDR2 SASEGT. The CDR3 sequence is CASSEPSDPASDEQFF. The CDR3 DNA reads TGTGCCAGCAGTGAACCCAGCGACCCCGCCTCAGATGAGCAGTTCTTC.

The genes are TRBV27 and TRBJ2-5, with 8 positions matching TRBD2. Germline values: CDR1 MNHEY, CDR2 SMNVEV (reference sequence). The CDR3 length is 14 residues. The ends lost 3 bases at V and 7 bases at J; junction bases unmatched: 7. This CDR3 reads CASSFLAGSGTQYF. The CDR3 DNA reads TGTGCCAGCAGTTTCTTAGCGGGGTCCGGGACCCAGTACTTC.

The V gene is TRBV5-1, the J gene TRBJ2-7; 13 bases map to TRBD2. The CDR3 is made up of 16 amino acids. The germline V gene has CDR1 SGHRS and CDR2 YFSETQ. V was clipped by 0 bases and J by 4 bases; unmatched bases: 4. The chain's CDR3 is CASSLGTSGGVYEQYF. CDR3 nucleotide sequence: TGCGCCAGCAGCTTGGGGACTAGCGGGGGTGTGTACGAGCAGTACTTC.

This chain connects TRBV27 to TRBJ1-5; the D gene is possibly TRBD1 (5 bases). Germline V gene sequence: CDR1 MNHEY, CDR2 SMNVEV (reference sequence). Trimming left V 6 bases short and J 1 base short, with 13 bases between. The CDR3 is made up of 15 amino acids. CDR3 loop: CASSTGPFSNQPQHF. In DNA form, the CDR3 reads TGTGCCAGCAGCACAGGCCCCTTCAGCAATCAGCCCCAGCATTTT.

The rearrangement links TRBV28 to TRBJ1-2; D is unresolved. Trimming removed 6 bases at V and 3 bases at J, with 11 bases between. Per the germline V gene, CDR1 is MDHEN and CDR2 is SYDVKM. CDR3 length equals 13 residues. This CDR3 reads CASRQPGYYGYTF. In DNA form, the CDR3 reads TGTGCCAGCAGGCAGCCGGGGTACTATGGCTACACCTTC.

The chain combines TRBV4-1 with TRBJ2-7; 9 nucleotides align to TRBD1. The V segment lost 4 bases and the J segment 6 bases; nucleotides outside the gene matches: 7. The germline CDR1 and CDR2 sequences are MGHRA and YSYEKL. The length of the CDR3 is 14 residues. The CDR3 spells CASSPRDREGEQYF. CDR3 sequence (DNA): TGCGCCAGCAGCCCCCGGGACAGGGAGGGCGAGCAGTACTTC.

Details on this clone: The sample contains more than one DNA sequence encoding this CDR3. The genes are TRBV7-9 and TRBJ2-7, with D unresolved. The V gene's germline CDR1 is SEHNR and CDR2 FQNEAQ (reference sequence). Between the trimmed V and J ends, which lost 3 bases and 5 bases, there was a span of 5 bases. The CDR3 covers 11 residues. Here the CDR3 reads CASSLGDEQYF. DNA of the CDR3: TGTGCCAGCAGCTTGGGCGACGAGCAGTACTTC. The full variable domain, its missing parts supplied by reference TRBV7-9 and TRBJ2-7, is DTGVSQNPRHKITKRGQNVTFRCDPISEHNRLYWYRQTLGQGPEFLTYFQNEAQLEKSRLLSDRFSAERPKGSFSTLEIQRTEQGDSAMYLCASSLGDEQYFGPGTRLTVT.